These T cell receptor beta chains were read from a single sample in a study of blood T cell repertoires in COVID-19. Sequencing used immunoSEQ multiplex PCR; TCRdb keeps in-frame clones, though not all of them. The repertoire includes 98,000 or so clones, roughly 84% of them detected once, and roughly 29% sits in the top ten. Specimen: peripheral blood. Receptors originate from a man in his sixties with acute or convalescent COVID-19. The conserved cysteine and the conserved F or W are not part of the CDR3 here.

j_call v_call cdr3_aa
TRBJ2-5 TRBV15 ATSYLGAQETQY
TRBJ2-1 TRBV9 ASSVVGGRDSNEQF
TRBJ2-1 TRBV9 ASSLETSGYNEQF
TRBJ2-7 TRBV11-2 ASSLHTDGSYEQY
TRBJ2-7 TRBV5-1 ASSLSGTYEQY
TRBJ2-5 TRBV6-2/TRBV6-3 ASRPASGRRETQY
TRBJ2-1 TRBV27 ASRLSLVGVFYTSSYNEQF
TRBJ1-3 TRBV3-1/TRBV3-2 ASSLQGRGNTIY
TRBJ2-1 TRBV6-5 ASSGLGYNEQF
TRBJ1-5 TRBV5-1 ASSSGQGALGNQPQH
TRBJ1-5 TRBV2 ASSEETNQPQH
TRBJ2-7 TRBV29-1 SSRLAGVDKQY
TRBJ1-1 TRBV29-1 SVVQGEPEAF
TRBJ2-1 TRBV7-9 ASRLAGGPNEQF
TRBJ2-5 TRBV20-1 SASQETQY
TRBJ1-3 TRBV18 ASSPRGGRSGNTIY
TRBJ1-2 TRBV19 ASPIVPRVHGYT
TRBJ1-2 TRBV6-5 ASSYPTGGFYGYT
TRBJ1-1 TRBV2 ASKKQGDTEAF
TRBJ2-7 TRBV5-1 ASSLETAYEQY
TRBJ2-3 TRBV18 ASSPQASTDTQY
TRBJ2-2 TRBV29-1 SVQGQGETGELF
TRBJ2-3 TRBV25-1 ASSDTGTDTQY
TRBJ1-2 TRBV28 ASSPVTGQIYGYT
TRBJ2-4 TRBV5-5 ASSSIDSENIQY
TRBJ2-7 TRBV19 ASSILAGDNYEQY
TRBJ1-2 TRBV7-9 ASSLRGTYLGGYGYT
TRBJ1-3 TRBV3-1/TRBV3-2 ASSQGQGGNTIY
TRBJ2-2 TRBV5-1 ASSLLGEAGELF
TRBJ1-2 TRBV24-1 ATDKPYGYT
TRBJ2-5 TRBV19 ASRGTYQETQY
TRBJ2-3 TRBV9 ASSVDRGLTDTQY
TRBJ1-5 TRBV2 ASSTTRGPQH
TRBJ2-1 TRBV5-1 ASSSLLAGWSNEQF
TRBJ1-5 TRBV24-1 ATSDWGQGDGQPQH
TRBJ2-7 TRBV2 ASSERPLSGGLYEQY
TRBJ2-2 TRBV24-1 ATKSAESNTGELF
TRBJ1-5 TRBV21-1 ASSNAFRGAANQPQH
TRBJ1-2 TRBV4-3 ASSGGTAGYYGYT
TRBJ2-7 TRBV20-1 SASLVMTRQGEQY
TRBJ2-7 TRBV6-5 ASSYSRGFGAEQY
TRBJ2-5 TRBV28 ASSPGPYRVKGTQY
TRBJ2-3 TRBV19 ASSIRDNTDTQY
TRBJ1-1 TRBV5-1 ASSSQGNTEAF
TRBJ1-4 TRBV5-1 ASSLLDSTGGEKLF
TRBJ1-2 TRBV28 ASSFGQSFYGYT
TRBJ2-3 TRBV30 ATDKTSGREGAQY
TRBJ2-3 TRBV11-2 ASSLTAGGPDTQY
TRBJ1-2 TRBV19 ASSTDRGHGYT
TRBJ1-1 TRBV18 ASSSATESKAF
TRBJ1-2 TRBV24-1 ATSAPDTGYT
TRBJ1-4 TRBV4-2 ASSPAGTGDQKLF
TRBJ2-3 TRBV9 ASSVGGGSRTDTQY
TRBJ1-4 TRBV5-1 ASSTTGEMDEKLF